These 19 T cell receptor beta chains share one sample of origin, sequenced in a study of shared clonotypes between healthy human individuals. Produced via immunoSEQ multiplex PCR; TCRdb's table is partial and in-frame only. The sample records 2 million to 2.5 million clones, nearly 97% being singletons. Source material: naive CD4+ T cells sorted from blood. Subset in this sample: CD45RA+ positively selected. These receptor sequences come from a man younger than 35 in good health.

The chain is built from TRBV6-1 and TRBJ1-5; TRBD1 is a possible D gene (5 bases). The CDR3 has 14 residues. CDR1 is MNHNS, CDR2 SASEGT, per germline. The V end was cut by 3 bases, the J end by 6 bases, with 12 bases between. Here the CDR3 reads CASSEGGSGQPQHF. The CDR3 DNA sequence: TGTGCCAGCAGTGAGGGGGGGTCCGGTCAGCCCCAGCATTTT.

This clone showed up just once. This chain connects TRBV2 to TRBJ2-6; D might be TRBD2 (5 bases). The CDR3 loop spans 12 amino acids. Trimming stripped 4 bases from V and 10 bases from J, with 8 bases between. Looked up from germline, CDR1 is SNHLY and CDR2 is FYNNEI. CDR3 amino acids: CASSGPGNVLTF. DNA of the CDR3: TGTGCCAGCAGTGGCCCGGGGAACGTCCTGACTTTC.

The rearrangement links TRBV4-3 to TRBJ2-7, with TRBD1 as a possible D gene (5 bases). The CDR3 consists of 14 residues. V was cut by 1 base and J by 5 bases, with 12 bases left in between. In germline, CDR1 is LGHNA, CDR2 YSLEER. CDR3 sequence: CASSQVKGIDEQYF. CDR3 DNA sequence: TGCGCCAGCAGCCAAGTTAAGGGGATAGACGAGCAGTACTTC.

Note on this clone: This specimen includes other DNA sequences encoding the same CDR3. The chain has TRBV20-1 and TRBJ2-5; the D is unclear. Germline V lookup: CDR1 DFQATT, CDR2 SNEGSKA (reference sequence). The CDR3 consists of 10 residues. V was shortened by 5 bases and J by 5 bases, with 6 bases between the two germline ends. The CDR3 is CSALGETQYF. CDR3 coding DNA: TGCAGTGCTTTAGGGGAGACCCAGTACTTC.

Details on this clone: Other nucleotide sequences from this sample produce the same CDR3. The chain joins TRBV18 to TRBJ1-1; TRBD1 matches at 10 bases. CDR3 length: 15 amino acids. Germline CDR1 reads KGHSH; CDR2 reads LQKENI. V dropped 1 base and J dropped 3; count of bases not matched to a gene: 2. The CDR3 spells CASSPRQGADTEAFF. The CDR3 nucleotides read TGTGCCAGCTCACCACGACAGGGGGCGGACACTGAAGCTTTCTTT.

The V gene is TRBV5-1, the J gene TRBJ2-1; 8 bases fit TRBD2. The germline V gene encodes CDR1 SGHRS and CDR2 YFSETQ. After removal of 4 bases from V and 2 bases from J, the junction contained 5 bases not matched to a gene. This CDR3 is 15 amino acids long. CDR3 nucleotides: TGCGCCAGCAGCATTGTGACTAGCGCCTACAATGAGCAGTTCTTC. Its translation is CASSIVTSAYNEQFF. The full variable domain, in which reference TRBV5-1 and TRBJ2-1 provide the parts outside the CDR3, is KAGVTQTPRYLIKTRGQQVTLSCSPISGHRSVSWYQQTPGQGLQFLFEYFSETQRNKGNFPGRFSGRQFSNSRSEMNVSTLELGDSALYLCASSIVTSAYNEQFFGPGTRLTVL.

As DNA, the CDR3 is TGTGCCAGCAGCCCCCAGACAGGGAACCTAGGTTCACCCCTCCACTTT. This translates into CASSPQTGNLGSPLHF. This sequence joins TRBV9 and TRBJ1-6, with TRBD1 matching over 7 bases. J gave up 9 bases and V 4 bases, and 13 bases lay outside the gene matches. Germline V gene sequence: CDR1 SGDLS, CDR2 YYNGEE. The CDR3 is made up of 16 amino acids.

The CDR3 is CASTAGTTFQETQYF. The CDR3 DNA reads TGTGCCAGCACCGCCGGGACCACTTTTCAAGAGACCCAGTACTTC. The chain has TRBV2 and TRBJ2-5; D may be TRBD1 or TRBD2 (5 bases each). In germline, CDR1 is SNHLY, CDR2 FYNNEI. The germline V and J ends were trimmed by 7 bases and 2 bases, with 17 bases remaining between them. The CDR3 has 15 residues. The full variable domain, its missing parts supplied by reference TRBV2 and TRBJ2-5, is EPEVTQTPSHQVTQMGQEVILRCVPISNHLYFYWYRQILGQKVEFLVSFYNNEISEKSEIFDDQFSVERPDGSNFTLKIRSTKLEDSAMYFCASTAGTTFQETQYFGPGTRLLVL.

J is TRBJ2-7 and V is TRBV11-2, with TRBD1 identical over 7 bases. Unmatched junction bases numbered 7, after V lost 1 base and J lost 1 base. From germline, CDR1 is SGHAT and CDR2 FQNNGV. This CDR3 contains 16 residues. The CDR3 DNA reads TGTGCCAGCAGCTTAGTAGATGGGACAGCTTCCTACGAGCAGTACTTC. The encoded protein is CASSLVDGTASYEQYF.

The chain uses TRBV7-2 and TRBJ1-2; the D is unclear. Trimming shortened V by 5 bases and J by 4 bases, and 14 bases separated the two germline ends. There are 14 residues in the CDR3. Germline values: CDR1 SGHTA, CDR2 FQGNSA. In DNA form, the CDR3 reads TGTGCCAGCAGCCCCCCTGCCAGGCTCTATGGCTACACCTTC. This codes for CASSPPARLYGYTF.

About this clone itself: Other DNA variants within this sample encode the same CDR3. The chain uses TRBV6-5 and TRBJ2-2, with a possible D match to TRBD1 (5 bases). Trimming cost V 6 bases and J 6 bases, with 5 bases left between them. Germline V CDR1 and CDR2: MNHEY, SVGAGI. The CDR3 is made up of 11 amino acids. CDR3 DNA: TGTGCCAGCAGCAGGGCCGGGGAGCTGTTTTTT. Its protein is CASSRAGELFF.

The chain uses TRBV18 and TRBJ2-2; D remains unclear. The CDR3 is made up of 14 amino acids. Germline V gene sequence: CDR1 KGHSH, CDR2 LQKENI. V shed 2 bases and J shed 3 bases, with 7 bases lying between them. For the CDR3, the DNA is TGTGCCAGCTCACCAATGACATACACCGGGGAGCTGTTTTTT. It specifies CASSPMTYTGELFF.

The rearrangement links TRBV2 to TRBJ2-3; D is unclear. Germline V gene lookup returns CDR1 SNHLY and CDR2 FYNNEI. The CDR3 has 12 residues. V dropped 5 bases and J dropped 9 bases, with 12 bases sitting between them. CDR3: CASSPPQRTQYF. Written as DNA, the CDR3 is TGTGCCAGCAGTCCGCCCCAGCGAACGCAGTATTTT.

V usage is TRBV6-5 and J usage is TRBJ2-3, with D maybe TRBD2 (5 bases). Germline CDR1 reads MNHEY; CDR2 reads SVGAGI. V was cut by 9 bases and J by 1 base, with 14 bases left in between. The CDR3 has 14 residues. Here the CDR3 reads CASSRGWGTDTQYF. Written as DNA, the CDR3 is TGTGCCAGTTCCCGGGGTTGGGGCACAGATACGCAGTATTTT.

The sample holds a few counts of this clone. The genes are TRBV7-9 and TRBJ2-3; D remains ambiguous. CDR1 SEHNR and CDR2 FQNEAQ come from the germline V gene (reference sequence). CDR3 length: 13 amino acids. V was pared by 1 base and J by 1 base, with 3 bases between. The DNA of the CDR3 is TGTGCCAGCAGCTTAGTTCGCACAGATACGCAGTATTTT. Amino acid sequence: CASSLVRTDTQYF.

The genes are TRBV5-4 and TRBJ1-2; D gene uncertain. Germline CDR1 and CDR2: SGHNT and YYREEE (reference sequence). V lost 1 base and J 0 bases, leaving 4 bases between the germline ends. The CDR3 is 13 amino acids. CDR3 nucleotides: TGTGCCAGCAGCTTGAGGACTAACTATGGCTACACCTTC. The encoded protein is CASSLRTNYGYTF.

V is TRBV7-2 and J is TRBJ1-5; no clear D gene. This CDR3 has 14 amino acids. From germline, CDR1 is SGHTA and CDR2 FQGNSA. Deletions cut 1 base from V and 3 bases from J, with 7 bases between. The CDR3 bases are TGTGCCAGCAGCTTAGTACGGATCAATCAGCCCCAGCATTTT. It encodes CASSLVRINQPQHF.

This sequence joins TRBV30 and TRBJ1-2, with D tentatively TRBD1 (6 bases). V lost 6 bases, J lost 4 bases, and 12 bases lay in between. In germline, CDR1 is GTSNPN, CDR2 SVGIG (reference sequence). The CDR3 extends over 12 amino acids. Here the CDR3 DNA reads TGTGCCTGTTCTACAGGGAGCTATGGCTACACCTTC. Translated, it gives CACSTGSYGYTF.

This clone was seen just once. This chain uses TRBV19 with TRBJ1-2; 7 nucleotides line up with TRBD1. V was clipped by 3 bases and J by 0 bases; unmatched bases: 10. Per the germline V gene, CDR1 is LNHDA and CDR2 is SQIVND (reference sequence). This CDR3 has 17 amino acids. The CDR3 coding sequence is TGTGCCAGTAGTATTGGGACAGCGAAGATTTCTAACTATGGCTACACCTTC. As protein: CASSIGTAKISNYGYTF.